The rows below give T cell receptor beta chains drawn from one sample of a study of blood T cells in healthy people across ages. Each CDR3 protein gets one entry after TCRdb re-called the 5' RACE reads with MiXCR. The sample carries 1,800,000 or so distinct CDR3 sequences, about 39% recorded once. The material sequenced was blood. Receptors originate from a human donor in good health. Both conserved end residues are part of each CDR3. A D gene is named only where the DNA matches it firmly. For some rows the clone size is stated as once, few or many, or as a class when expanded; others skip it.

d_call j_call v_call clone_size cdr3_nt cdr3_aa
TRBD1 TRBJ2-7 TRBV20-1 few TGCAGTGCCTCAAATCCGGGACAGGGAGGAAAAAGCTACGAGCAGTACTTC CSASNPGQGGKSYEQYF
. TRBJ1-2 TRBV20-1 few TGCAGTGCCAGGGGCCTTAACTATGGCTACACCTTC CSARGLNYGYTF
. TRBJ1-1 TRBV5-5 . TGTGCCGGCAGCTTGTTGGGGTCGGACACTGAAGCTTTCTTT CAGSLLGSDTEAFF
TRBD1 TRBJ2-3 TRBV5-1 . TGCGCCAGCAGCTTTGGGGACAGGGGACACACAGATACGCAGTATTTT CASSFGDRGHTDTQYF
TRBD1 TRBJ2-5 TRBV11-2 few TGTGCCAGCAACCACCCCCGGACAGGGAGGTTCCAAGAGACCCAGTACTTC CASNHPRTGRFQETQYF
TRBD2 TRBJ2-7 TRBV28 . TGTGCCAGCAGGACGGGGGGTGGCGGGGCCCCCTACGAGCAGTACTTC CASRTGGGGAPYEQYF
TRBD1 TRBJ1-5 TRBV12-3/TRBV12-4 few TGTGCCAGCATCCGGACAGGGCCCGATCAGCCCCAGCATTTT CASIRTGPDQPQHF
. TRBJ2-3 TRBV6-6 . TGTGCCAGCAGTACGGCGTCACTTACGCAGTATTTT CASSTASLTQYF
. TRBJ1-2 TRBV6-6 . TGTGCCAGCAACCAGGGCGGAGGGGTAGGATACTTCAATGGCTACACCTTC CASNQGGGVGYFNGYTF
. TRBJ2-7 TRBV7-2 many TGTGCCAGCAGCTTGGTCGGGGCCTCCTACGAGCAGTACTTC CASSLVGASYEQYF
. TRBJ1-1 TRBV15 . TGTGCCACCCGTGGATCCTGGAACACTGAAGCTTTCTTT CATRGSWNTEAFF
TRBD1 TRBJ1-1 TRBV12-3/TRBV12-4 . TGTGCCAGCAGTCAGACGAAAGCTGAACAGGGGCGGTTTTGGACTGAAGCTTTCTTT CASSQTKAEQGRFWTEAFF
TRBD1 TRBJ1-1 TRBV7-9 . TGTGCCAGCAGCTTCGACAGGGAAGTTGGCACTGAAGCTTTCTTT CASSFDREVGTEAFF
TRBD1 TRBJ2-5 TRBV20-1 . TGCAGTGCTAGGACCGGGACAGGAACTAAAACCCAGTACTTC CSARTGTGTKTQYF
. TRBJ2-7 TRBV6-2/TRBV6-3 . TGTGCCAGCAGTCGAGGAGTAGTTGGCTACGAGCAGTACTTC CASSRGVVGYEQYF
. TRBJ2-2 TRBV6-2/TRBV6-3 . TGTGCCAGCAGGGCAGTGACCGGGGAGCTGTTTTTT CASRAVTGELFF
. TRBJ2-2 TRBV13 . TGTGCCAGCAGCTGGGGCAGGACCGGGGAGCTGTTTTTT CASSWGRTGELFF
. TRBJ1-3 TRBV18 . TGTGCCAGCTCACACGGTTCTGGAAACACCATATATTTT CASSHGSGNTIYF
. TRBJ2-1 TRBV3-1 . TGTGCCAGCAGCCAAGGCATACAGGTCCTTGCGGAGCAGTTCTTC CASSQGIQVLAEQFF
. TRBJ2-3 TRBV24-1 few TGTGCCACCAGTGGAGGGTCGACAGATACGCAGTATTTT CATSGGSTDTQYF
TRBD1 TRBJ2-5 TRBV18 . TGTGCCAGCTCACCCCAAACAGGGGGTGGAGAGACCCAGTACTTC CASSPQTGGGETQYF
. TRBJ2-7 TRBV20-1 . TGCAGTACCGAGGGACACCTAGATTCCTACGAGCAGTACTTC CSTEGHLDSYEQYF
. TRBJ1-2 TRBV7-2 few TGTGCCAGCAGCTTAGCAGTCGGCAGCAGGAAAGGACCCTTAAACTATGGCTACACCTTC CASSLAVGSRKGPLNYGYTF
. TRBJ1-6 TRBV11-2 . TGTGCCAGCAGCCCCCCCCTCCACTTT CASSPPLHF
. TRBJ2-3 TRBV29-1 . TGCAGCGGGGACGGAGGTGGTGGAGATACGCAGTATTTT CSGDGGGGDTQYF
. TRBJ2-1 TRBV3-1 . TGTGCCAGCAGCCTTATAATAGGCCAGTACGATGAGCAGTTCTTC CASSLIIGQYDEQFF
. TRBJ1-5 TRBV5-1 . TGTGCCAGCAGCTTGGGGGCGGAAAATCAGCCCCAGCATTTT CASSLGAENQPQHF
. TRBJ2-7 TRBV6-5 . TGTGCCAGCAGTTACACCTGGGGCCCGTCCTACGAGCAGTACTTC CASSYTWGPSYEQYF
. TRBJ2-7 TRBV4-1 . TGCGCCAGCAGCCAAAAACAGGTTTCCTACGAGCAGTACTTC CASSQKQVSYEQYF
. TRBJ2-1 TRBV6-2/TRBV6-3 . TGTGCCAGCAGTTACTCGCGCCTCTCCTACAATGAGCAGTTCTTC CASSYSRLSYNEQFF
. TRBJ2-7 TRBV7-9 few TGTGCCAGCAGCTTGGGGCAGAGTCACGAGCAGTACTTC CASSLGQSHEQYF
. TRBJ1-1 TRBV27 . TGTGCCAGCAGTTTATTCCCAGGGAAGAACACTGAAGCTTTCTTT CASSLFPGKNTEAFF
. TRBJ2-2 TRBV11-2 . TGTGCCAGCAGCTTAAACAGGGCGTCGAACACCGGGGAGCTGTTTTTT CASSLNRASNTGELFF
TRBD2 TRBJ2-5 TRBV7-6 . TGTGCCAGCAGCCCCCTCACTAGCGGTGGCAGTCGAGAGACCCAGTACTTC CASSPLTSGGSRETQYF
TRBD2 TRBJ2-1 TRBV7-6 . TGTGCCAGCAGCTTAGCAAGCGGGGGGATTGAGCAGTTCTTC CASSLASGGIEQFF
TRBD1 TRBJ2-7 TRBV29-1 . TGCAGCGTGGGGGAAGGGACAGGGGATAACGAGCAGTACTTC CSVGEGTGDNEQYF
. TRBJ2-5 TRBV9 . TGTGCCAGCAGCACCAGCACAGGGCGAGGAGAGACCCAGTACTTC CASSTSTGRGETQYF
. TRBJ1-2 TRBV4-3 few TGCGCCAGCAGCTCCCGACCCCAATACTATGGCTACACCTTC CASSSRPQYYGYTF
. TRBJ2-6 TRBV5-1 few TGCGCCAGCACAGGGGTGACTGGGGCCAACGTCCTGACTTTC CASTGVTGANVLTF
. TRBJ1-1 TRBV12-3/TRBV12-4 . TGTGCCAGCAGTTTTGAAGAGGGTGTGACTGAAGCTTTCTTT CASSFEEGVTEAFF
. TRBJ2-1 TRBV7-3 . TGCGCCAGCAGCTTAAAGGGGGGCGATGAGCAGTTCTTC CASSLKGGDEQFF
TRBD2 TRBJ2-5 TRBV11-1 . TGTGCCAGCAGCAAAGGACTAGCCCAAGAGACCCAGTACTTC CASSKGLAQETQYF
. TRBJ2-5 TRBV9 . TGTGCCAGCAGCGTAGACCGGAGGGGCCAAGAGATCCAGTACTTC CASSVDRRGQEIQYF
TRBD1 TRBJ2-7 TRBV28 . TGTGCCAGCAGTTTGGACAGGGGGGTTAACGAGCAGTACTTC CASSLDRGVNEQYF
. TRBJ1-4 TRBV6-5 few TGTGCCAGCAGCTCCGGGGGTGAGGGCGCTGAAAAACTGTTTTTT CASSSGGEGAEKLFF
. TRBJ1-1 TRBV5-1 . TGCGCCAGCAGCGTGGGGACAACGAACACTGAAGCTTTCTTT CASSVGTTNTEAFF
. TRBJ1-5 TRBV29-1 . TGCAGCGCCGCATGGGGGGTCAATCAGCCCCAGCATTTT CSAAWGVNQPQHF
. TRBJ2-7 TRBV6-5 . TGTGCCAGCAGTTACTTAGGGGTTGCCCACGAGCAGTACTTC CASSYLGVAHEQYF
. TRBJ1-1 TRBV12-3/TRBV12-4 . TGTGCCAGCAGTTTGTCGGGGGCGCAGACTGAAGCTTTCTTT CASSLSGAQTEAFF
. TRBJ1-1 TRBV10-2 once TGCGCCAGCAGTGAGTCTGGGGGTCAGCGCGATATGCTTGAAGCTTTCTTT CASSESGGQRDMLEAFF
. TRBJ2-3 TRBV4-3 many TGCGCCAGCAGCCACAACAGGGTTGATACGCAGTATTTT CASSHNRVDTQYF
. TRBJ1-4 TRBV7-2 . TGTGCCAGCAGCTTAGATGCAACTAATGAAAAACTGTTTTTT CASSLDATNEKLFF
. TRBJ1-1 TRBV27 . TGTGCCAGCAGTTTTGTCCGGACCAGGACGCACACTGAAGCTTTCTTT CASSFVRTRTHTEAFF